The next 9 T cell receptor beta chains were all read from a single sample in a study of blood T cells in healthy people across ages. The use of a sample-barcoded 5' primer and a J-beta primer mix characterized a second PCR of roughly 7 to 11 cycles. TCRdb ran MiXCR on the 5' RACE reads and lists one entry per CDR3 protein. The sample includes about 780,000 distinct CDR3 sequences, around 50% seen only once; the top ten take 15% to 20%. The specimen was blood. The receptor set was obtained from an elderly man in good health.

The CDR3 coding sequence is TGTGCCACCCGAACAGGGGCGGATTCACCCCTCCACTTT. This gives the protein CATRTGADSPLHF. The J gene is TRBJ1-6, the V gene TRBV6-6; TRBD1 aligns across 7 bases. The CDR3 loop spans 13 amino acids. V shed 10 bases and J 8 bases; nucleotides not matched to a gene: 8. The germline V gene encodes CDR1 MNHNY and CDR2 SVGAGI (reference sequence).

As for this clonotype: The junction shows a germline mismatch at one end, possibly a read error. The V gene is TRBV28, the J gene TRBJ2-3; D is tentatively TRBD1 or TRBD2 (6 bases each). Germline lookup yields CDR1 MDHEN and CDR2 SYDVKM. This CDR3 contains 14 residues. CDR3 protein: CAGSPQGRGRTQYF. CDR3 bases: TGTGCCGGCAGTCCGCAGGGGCGGGGAAGGACGCAGTATTTT. The variable domain in full, with the rest retrieved from reference TRBV28 and TRBJ2-3, is DVKVTQSSRYLVKRTGEKVFLECVQDMDHENMFWYRQDPGLGLRLIYFSYDVKMKEKGDIPEGYSVSREKKERFSLILESASTNQTSMYLCAGSPQGRGRTQYFGPGTRLTVL.

The gene calls are TRBV3-1 and TRBJ2-4; D tentatively fits TRBD1 or TRBD2 (5 bases each). The V and J ends lost 0 bases and 5 bases respectively, with 14 bases between them. Germline CDR1 LGHDT, CDR2 YNNKEL (reference sequence). This CDR3 has 16 amino acids. CDR3 region: CASSQEERGGQNIQYF. The CDR3 DNA reads as TGTGCCAGCAGCCAAGAGGAGAGGGGCGGCCAAAACATTCAGTACTTC.

This chain joins TRBV4-3 and TRBJ2-4, with 10 bases lining up with TRBD1. V trimming: 2 bases; J trimming: 8 bases; junction bases outside the gene matches: 18. In germline, CDR1 is LGHNA, CDR2 YSLEER. The CDR3 has 19 amino acids. The chain's CDR3 is CASSQRWGQGPRRLDIQYF. The CDR3, as DNA: TGCGCCAGCAGCCAAAGGTGGGGACAGGGGCCGCGTAGGTTGGACATTCAGTACTTC.

The chain links TRBV7-3 to TRBJ2-1; TRBD1 matches at 7 bases. This CDR3 is 17 amino acids long. Germline CDR1 and CDR2: SGHTA and FQGTGA. With V trimmed by 1 base and J by 2 bases, 8 bases remained unmatched. CDR3 sequence (DNA): TGTGCCAGCAGCTTAATGGGACAGTCGGGCCCCTACAATGAGCAGTTCTTC. Residues: CASSLMGQSGPYNEQFF.

The chain employs TRBV12-3 or TRBV12-4 and TRBJ2-1; no clear D. With 3 bases removed from V and 5 bases from J, the gap between germline ends came to 8 bases. There are 13 residues in the CDR3. The CDR3 sequence: CASSFPGDNEQFF. In DNA form, the CDR3 reads TGTGCCAGCAGTTTTCCCGGAGACAATGAGCAGTTCTTC.

The chain recombines TRBV28 with TRBJ2-4; 7 bases line up with TRBD2. The J call could be wrong; TRBJ2-7 is a better fit for the DNA end. The germline CDR1 and CDR2 sequences are MDHEN and SYDVKM. The CDR3 is 16 residues long. CDR3 nucleotides: TGTGCCAGCAGTCCCGTGACGGGAGGTGGTCTTCACGAGCAGTACTTC. It translates to CASSPVTGGGLHEQYF.

This clonotype was found many times. J is TRBJ2-5 and V is TRBV18; unclear D gene. Deletions cut 2 bases from V and 2 bases from J, with 3 bases between. The germline V gene has CDR1 KGHSH and CDR2 LQKENI. The length of the CDR3 is 12 residues. CDR3 region: CASSPAQETQYF. The CDR3 DNA follows: TGTGCCAGCTCACCAGCACAAGAGACCCAGTACTTC.

V gene TRBV6-6 combines with J gene TRBJ1-2; 8 bases map to TRBD1. CDR1 is MNHNY, CDR2 SVGAGI, per germline (reference sequence). This CDR3 is 15 amino acids long. V shed 4 bases, J shed 3 bases, and the junction held 7 bases outside the gene matches. The CDR3 DNA sequence: TGTGCCAGCAGTTTTAGACAGGGGCTGGACTATGGCTACACCTTC. It translates to CASSFRQGLDYGYTF.